The clone carrying this T cell receptor (beta chain) is a singleton in its sample. This record belongs to a study of shared T cell receptors in the human thymus. Here immunoSEQ multiplex PCR was the method, and the copy in TCRdb shows in-frame clones only, minus some. The sample has 600,000 to 900,000 clones; over 75% are singletons. These data also featured in a second study, about human thymus T cells. That work adds: Among the donors, all were healthy Finnish infants having corrective surgery for congenital heart defects. Thymic tissue was derived from resections collected during corrective heart surgery. Highly overlapping thymic repertoires among unrelated individuals were reported in related research.

Sequencing was performed on thymocytes. The receptor was isolated from a girl under two years old with a congenital heart defect.

The chain's CDR3 is CASSLGLAGSTDTQYF. CDR3 nucleotide sequence: TGTGCCAGCAGCTTGGGACTAGCGGGGTCCACCGATACGCAGTATTTT. V usage is TRBV7-3 and J usage is TRBJ2-3; TRBD2 aligns across 13 bases. CDR1 SGHTA and CDR2 FQGTGA come from the germline V gene. V lost 3 bases and J lost 6; bases outside the gene matches: 6. The CDR3 is 16 amino acids.